Sequencing of this T cell receptor (beta chain) was carried out in a study of blood T cell repertoires in COVID-19. Study summary: Spain, Italy and the United States supplied samples that represented acute and convalescent COVID-19. Sample material is recorded as cDNA or gDNA derived from T cells, B-cell-depleted T cells, or PBMCs.

The CDR3 sequence is 15 residues long. The V and J ends lost 3 bases and 4 bases respectively, with 14 bases between them. CDR1 and CDR2 from the germline V gene are SGHTS and YDEGEE. Authors' methods: It was from reference gene primer amplification that nucleated cell counts were estimated. TCRdb's table, derived via immunoSEQ multiplex PCR, lists solely in-frame clones and lacks some. Clonal size and the V and J genes are those of that table, whereas D and trimming came from the DNA. Here the sample spans 100,000 or so clones, 90% to 95% being singletons. There are a few counts of this clone. This chain links TRBV5-8 with TRBJ1-3; TRBD1 might be the D (6 bases). This receptor was obtained from a man over 45 with acute or convalescent COVID-19. The sample was peripheral blood. CDR3 nucleotide sequence: TGTGCCAGCAGCTCCGGCAGGGGTAGAGGAAACACCATATATTTT. Translated, it gives CASSSGRGRGNTIYF.